This is a list of T cell receptor beta chains from one sample in a study of CD8+CD57+ T cells in acquired aplastic anemia. Each CDR3 protein is one row after TCRdb ran MiXCR on the reads. The sample lists some 180,000 distinct CDR3 sequences; around 50% were seen once. The specimen sequenced was sorted CD4+, CD8+, or CD8+CD57+ T cells (not recorded which) from PBMCs. All receptors come from a human donor with aplastic anemia. The CDR3 runs from the conserved cysteine through the conserved F or W. D genes are given only for firm matches. Clone size is given for some rows only: seen once, a few or many times, or a class if the clone is expanded.

D gene,clone size,V gene,J gene,CDR3 protein,CDR3 DNA
TRBD1,NA,TRBV9,TRBJ2-7,CASIPPRQGKDEQYF,TGTGCCAGCATCCCACCACGACAGGGCAAGGACGAGCAGTACTTC
NA,NA,TRBV24-1,TRBJ2-3,CATSALTDTQYF,TGTGCCACCAGTGCCCTTACAGATACGCAGTATTTT
NA,few,TRBV9,TRBJ1-6,CASSGSGDSALHF,TGTGCCAGCAGCGGATCGGGGGATTCGGCCCTCCACTTT
NA,NA,TRBV21-1,TRBJ1-3,CASSKQGRGTVSSGNTRYF,TGTGCCAGCAGCAAACAGGGCCGGGGGACGGTTAGCTCTGGAAACACCAGATATTTT
TRBD1,many,TRBV5-1,TRBJ2-7,CASSPRQGAGEQYF,TGCGCCAGCAGCCCCAGACAGGGGGCGGGCGAGCAGTACTTC
TRBD1,many,TRBV5-1,TRBJ1-5,CASSLQGGSNQPQHF,TGCGCCAGCAGCTTGCAGGGGGGAAGCAATCAGCCCCAGCATTTT
NA,many,TRBV7-3,TRBJ1-1,CASSWNRVNTEAFF,TGTGCCAGCAGCTGGAACAGGGTTAACACTGAAGCTTTCTTT
TRBD1,NA,TRBV15,TRBJ2-7,CATSRGDRDTDEQYF,TGTGCCACCAGCAGAGGGGACAGGGATACGGACGAGCAGTACTTC
NA,NA,TRBV20-1,TRBJ1-2,CSAKGGGIYGYTF,TGCAGTGCTAAGGGAGGGGGGATCTATGGCTACACCTTC
TRBD2,NA,TRBV10-2,TRBJ2-2,CASGWEGSTGELFF,TGCGCCAGCGGGTGGGAGGGCTCCACCGGGGAGCTGTTTTTT
NA,NA,TRBV10-3,TRBJ2-5,CATSSKGDQETQYF,TGTGCCACCTCGTCTAAGGGGGATCAAGAGACCCAGTACTTC
TRBD2,NA,TRBV20-1,TRBJ2-5,CSARLAGQETQYF,TGCAGTGCGAGACTAGCGGGACAAGAGACCCAGTACTTC
NA,NA,TRBV14,TRBJ2-1,CASSLHRDWKYNEQFF,TGTGCCAGCAGCCTACACCGGGACTGGAAATATAATGAGCAGTTCTTC
NA,many,TRBV28,TRBJ1-5,CASSKLSGNQPQHF,TGTGCCAGCAGCAAACTATCGGGCAATCAGCCCCAGCATTTT
NA,many,TRBV5-1,TRBJ2-7,CASSLSAGSSSYEQYF,TGCGCCAGCAGCTTGTCTGCGGGTTCCTCCTCCTACGAGCAGTACTTC
NA,many,TRBV7-2,TRBJ2-3,CASSPRGTQYF,TGTGCCAGCAGCCCCAGGGGTACGCAGTATTTT
NA,NA,TRBV15,TRBJ2-7,CATSRDFLAQGAYEQYF,TGTGCCACCAGCAGAGATTTTCTAGCGCAGGGGGCCTACGAGCAGTACTTC
NA,NA,TRBV19,TRBJ1-1,CASSIGGGTEAFF,TGTGCCAGTAGTATAGGGGGGGGCACTGAAGCTTTCTTT
NA,few,TRBV29-1,TRBJ1-1,CSVEIPRYTEAFF,TGCAGCGTTGAAATCCCGCGGTACACTGAAGCTTTCTTT
TRBD1,many,TRBV20-1,TRBJ2-7,CSARQGAKNEQYF,TGCAGTGCTAGACAGGGGGCGAAAAACGAGCAGTACTTC
NA,NA,TRBV10-3,TRBJ1-1,CAISESGVRANTEAFF,TGTGCCATCAGTGAGTCGGGGGTTCGGGCGAACACTGAAGCTTTCTTT
TRBD1,many,TRBV5-1,TRBJ2-2,CASRGQEKGELFF,TGCGCCAGCAGGGGACAGGAGAAGGGGGAGCTGTTTTTT
NA,NA,TRBV15,TRBJ2-7,CATSRASGWNEQYF,TGTGCCACCAGCAGGGCTTCAGGGTGGAACGAGCAGTACTTC
NA,NA,TRBV7-9,TRBJ2-5,CASSSFRHSQETQYF,TGTGCCAGCAGCTCATTCCGGCACAGTCAAGAGACCCAGTACTTC
NA,NA,TRBV6-1,TRBJ1-4,CASSRLGIANEKLFF,TGTGCCAGCAGTAGGCTGGGTATCGCTAATGAAAAACTGTTTTTT
NA,many,TRBV2,TRBJ1-5,CASSDSNQPQHF,TGTGCCAGCAGTGACAGCAATCAGCCCCAGCATTTT
NA,many,TRBV11-2,TRBJ2-7,CASSLDLGRGAYEQYF,TGTGCCAGCAGCTTAGATTTAGGCAGGGGAGCCTACGAGCAGTACTTC
TRBD2,NA,TRBV6-1,TRBJ2-7,CASRRRAGTSGSYEQYF,TGTGCCAGCAGGCGGAGAGCCGGGACTAGCGGGTCCTACGAGCAGTACTTC
TRBD1,NA,TRBV7-2,TRBJ2-7,CASSFRQGAYEQYF,TGTGCCAGCAGCTTTCGACAGGGGGCGTACGAGCAGTACTTC
TRBD1,NA,TRBV15,TRBJ1-2,CATSGVATGASNYGYTF,TGTGCCACCAGCGGAGTCGCGACAGGGGCTTCAAACTATGGCTACACCTTC
NA,NA,TRBV24-1,TRBJ1-1,CATSEPDSREAFF,TGTGCCACCAGTGAGCCAGACAGCCGGGAAGCTTTCTTT
NA,once,TRBV2,TRBJ2-1,CASGPPTVSGNEQFF,TGTGCCAGCGGCCCCCCGACCGTCTCCGGCAATGAGCAGTTCTTC
NA,NA,TRBV29-1,TRBJ2-5,CSAAPRGRAGIQETQYF,TGCAGCGCCGCTCCCCGGGGGCGAGCGGGAATACAAGAGACCCAGTACTTC